This TCR beta chain was recovered during a study of cytomegalovirus exposure and HLA in healthy donors. V lost 5 bases and J lost 3, with 20 bases in between. CDR3 length: 17 amino acids. Per germline, CDR1 MNHEY and CDR2 SMNVEV (reference sequence). Assay used: immunoSEQ multiplex PCR; TCRdb lists only in-frame clones, some missing. The sample records about 250,000 clones, more than 85% being singletons. This TCR derives from a man between 18 and 29 years old in good health and CMV-seropositive. Material: PBMCs. The chain links TRBV27 to TRBJ2-4; possibly TRBD1 for D (5 bases). CDR3 bases: TGTGCCAGCAGTCCACAACGACAGTTTTACGACAAAAACATTCAGTACTTC. Its translation: CASSPQRQFYDKNIQYF.